The 21 T cell receptor beta chains presented below share a single source sample, sequenced in a study of blood T cell repertoires in COVID-19. Using immunoSEQ multiplex PCR, the repertoire was profiled, and TCRdb retains in-frame clones only, with some absent. The profile shows tens of thousands of clones, around four fifths of them singletons. The sample comprised peripheral blood. The origin of the receptors is a woman aged 70-85 years with active or convalescent COVID-19.

The DNA for the CDR3 is TGTGCCAGCAGCTCTATTGCCTCTGGAAACACCATATATTTT. As protein: CASSSIASGNTIYF. The gene calls are TRBV6-5 and TRBJ1-3, with D hard to call. V lost 6 bases to trimming and J lost 0 bases, with 9 bases between them. The length of the CDR3 is 14 residues. Germline CDR1 and CDR2: MNHEY and SVGAGI.

The V gene is TRBV24-1, the J gene TRBJ1-3; D unclear. Germline V gives CDR1 KGHDR, CDR2 SFDVKD. The CDR3 covers 13 residues. Trimming took 2 bases from V and 3 from J, leaving 4 bases between them. The CDR3 spells CATSDWSGNTIYF. The CDR3 DNA sequence: TGTGCCACCAGTGATTGGAGTGGAAACACCATATATTTT.

This rearrangement joins TRBV7-9 to TRBJ2-5; D is uncertain. Germline V lookup: CDR1 SEHNR, CDR2 FQNEAQ (reference sequence). Between the trimmed V and J ends, which lost 2 bases and 5 bases, there was a span of 9 bases. This CDR3 contains 13 residues. CDR3 region: CASSLYAEETQYF. Here the CDR3 DNA reads TGTGCCAGCAGCTTATATGCGGAGGAGACCCAGTACTTC. Combining the CDR3 with reference TRBV7-9 and TRBJ2-5 gives the whole variable domain DTGVSQNPRHKITKRGQNVTFRCDPISEHNRLYWYRQTLGQGPEFLTYFQNEAQLEKSRLLSDRFSAERPKGSFSTLEIQRTEQGDSAMYLCASSLYAEETQYFGPGTRLLVL.

This chain joins TRBV19 and TRBJ1-2, with a possible D match to TRBD1 (6 bases). Per the germline V gene, CDR1 is LNHDA and CDR2 is SQIVND (reference sequence). The CDR3 contains 14 residues. The V and J ends lost 3 bases and 8 bases respectively, with 16 bases between them. This CDR3 is CASSMGPAGTGYTF. Here the CDR3 DNA reads TGTGCCAGTAGTATGGGACCTGCAGGGACAGGCTACACCTTC.

The genes are TRBV19 and TRBJ1-2, with 12 nucleotides matching TRBD1. Per the germline V gene, CDR1 is LNHDA and CDR2 is SQIVND (reference sequence). The trim removed 7 bases at V and 3 bases at J, leaving 6 bases unmatched. CDR3 length equals 15 residues. CDR3 nucleotides: TGTGCCAGTAATTCGGGACAGGGGGCGCACTATGGCTACACCTTC. Amino acids: CASNSGQGAHYGYTF.

The rearrangement uses TRBV29-1 and TRBJ1-1; D unclear. V lost 7 bases and J lost 2, with 14 bases in between. Per germline, CDR1 SQVTM and CDR2 ANQGSEA. CDR3 length equals 13 residues. In DNA, the CDR3 is TGCAGCGGCGGTTTCGTAGCTAACACTGAAGCTTTCTTT. Its protein product is CSGGFVANTEAFF.

The chain employs TRBV7-2 and TRBJ1-1, with D unclear. CDR3 length: 15 residues. CDR1 and CDR2 from the germline V gene are SGHTA and FQGNSA. V was shortened by 1 base and J by 4 bases, with 13 bases between the two germline ends. The CDR3 region has the DNA TGTGCCAGCAGCTTAGAGGCAACGACGGGCACTGAAGCTTTCTTT. Residues: CASSLEATTGTEAFF.

The chain has TRBV11-2 and TRBJ2-1; 9 nucleotides match TRBD1. The junction had 8 bases not matched to a gene; V was cut back by 4 bases and J by 10 bases. Germline values: CDR1 SGHAT, CDR2 FQNNGV. There are 14 residues in the CDR3. The CDR3 here is CASSSRTGAGEQFF. Written as DNA, the CDR3 is TGTGCCAGCAGCTCACGGACAGGGGCGGGGGAGCAGTTCTTC.

This clone was detected once. The chain employs TRBV12-3 or TRBV12-4 and TRBJ2-7; D gene ambiguous. The CDR3 is 11 amino acids. V lost 6 bases to trimming and J lost 9 bases, with 12 bases between them. The CDR3: CASSLVEVQYF. CDR3 nucleotide sequence: TGTGCCAGCAGCCTAGTTGAAGTGCAGTACTTC.

V usage is TRBV29-1 and J usage is TRBJ2-1, with a weak D call TRBD2 (6 bases). The CDR3 is 14 residues long. Germline CDR1 reads SQVTM; CDR2 reads ANQGSEA. The V end lost 6 bases, the J end lost 2 bases, and 14 bases lay between the germline ends. DNA for the CDR3: TGCAGCGTCGAGGGGCGGGGTCCCTACAATGAGCAGTTCTTC. Amino acid sequence: CSVEGRGPYNEQFF.

J is TRBJ1-1 and V is TRBV6-1; 9 bases are shared with TRBD1. The CDR3 is 13 amino acids. The junction had 7 bases not matched to a gene; V was cut back by 3 bases and J by 11 bases. Germline V CDR1 and CDR2: MNHNS, SASEGT. CDR3 sequence: CASSEGQGGSAFF. The CDR3 DNA sequence: TGTGCCAGCAGTGAGGGACAGGGTGGGTCCGCTTTCTTT.

This chain links TRBV6-4 with TRBJ2-1, with TRBD1 matching over 8 bases. The germline V gene encodes CDR1 MRHNA and CDR2 SNTAGT. This CDR3 contains 15 residues. Unmatched junction bases numbered 7, after V lost 3 bases and J lost 6 bases. For the CDR3, the DNA is TGTGCCAGCAGTGATGGGACAGGATCAGTCAATGAGCAGTTCTTC. This sequence encodes CASSDGTGSVNEQFF.

V gene TRBV10-3 combines with J gene TRBJ1-5, with TRBD1 matching over 9 bases. Looked up from germline, CDR1 is ENHRY and CDR2 is SYGVKD. The CDR3 contains 15 residues. With V trimmed by 10 bases and J by 1 base, 8 bases remained unmatched. CDR3 region: CATSSGTGSNQPQHF. DNA of the CDR3: TGTGCCACTAGTTCCGGGACAGGGAGCAATCAGCCCCAGCATTTT.

The V call is TRBV6-5, the J call TRBJ2-7; tentative D call: TRBD1 (5 bases). Germline CDR1 MNHEY, CDR2 SVGAGI. The ends were cut back, 6 bases at V and 3 bases at J, with 18 bases in the middle. This CDR3 spans 15 amino acids. The CDR3 is CASRPDGAGDYEQYF. In DNA form, the CDR3 reads TGTGCCAGCAGACCCGATGGGGCTGGGGACTACGAGCAGTACTTC.

This rearrangement joins TRBV6-5 to TRBJ2-5; 12 bases agree with TRBD2. Germline V gene data show CDR1 as MNHEY and CDR2 as SVGAGI. V was pared by 2 bases and J by 3 bases, with 4 bases of the junction left unmatched. This CDR3 has 16 residues. The CDR3 DNA reads TGTGCCAGCAGTTACAGGGCTAGCGGGGGGGAAGAGACCCAGTACTTC. Amino acid sequence: CASSYRASGGEETQYF.

CDR3 loop: CASSPPSGGYNEQFF. The CDR3 region has the DNA TGTGCCAGCAGCCCCCCCAGCGGGGGTTACAATGAGCAGTTCTTC. The rearrangement joins TRBV7-2 to TRBJ2-1; 8 bases align to TRBD2. The trim removed 5 bases at V and 4 bases at J, leaving 7 bases unmatched. This CDR3 has 15 amino acids. Germline V gives CDR1 SGHTA, CDR2 FQGNSA. Full variable domain (outside the CDR3, taken from reference TRBV7-2 and TRBJ2-1): GAGVSQSPSNKVTEKGKDVELRCDPISGHTALYWYRQSLGQGLEFLIYFQGNSAPDKSGLPSDRFSAERTGGSVSTLTIQRTQQEDSAVYLCASSPPSGGYNEQFFGPGTRLTVL.

CDR3 sequence reads: CASSGTGKVYEQYF. CDR3 DNA sequence: TGTGCCAGCAGCGGGACAGGGAAGGTCTACGAGCAGTACTTC. This chain links TRBV28 with TRBJ2-7; 9 nucleotides line up with TRBD1. J gave up 3 bases and V 6 bases, and 6 bases lay outside the gene matches. Germline CDR1 and CDR2: MDHEN and SYDVKM. The CDR3 extends over 14 amino acids. Based on the CDR3 plus reference TRBV28 and TRBJ2-7, the full variable domain is DVKVTQSSRYLVKRTGEKVFLECVQDMDHENMFWYRQDPGLGLRLIYFSYDVKMKEKGDIPEGYSVSREKKERFSLILESASTNQTSMYLCASSGTGKVYEQYFGPGTRLTVT.

The chain has TRBV3-1 (or the pseudogene TRBV3-2) and TRBJ1-1; 8 nucleotides align to TRBD1. The CDR3 loop spans 17 amino acids. V gave up 4 bases and J gave up 1 base; unmatched junction bases: 11. The V gene's germline CDR1 is LGHDT and CDR2 YNNKEL (reference sequence). The CDR3 here is CASSPSPGQDPNTEAFF. Here the CDR3 DNA reads TGTGCCAGCAGCCCCTCGCCGGGACAGGATCCGAACACTGAAGCTTTCTTT.

V is TRBV6-6 and J is TRBJ1-2, with D perhaps TRBD1 (5 bases). From germline, CDR1 is MNHNY and CDR2 SVGAGI (reference sequence). The CDR3 consists of 13 residues. Trimming stripped 7 bases from V and 10 bases from J, with 19 bases between. The CDR3 DNA follows: TGTGCCAGCACCGGGAGGGACCCCTTTTTCTACACCTTC. It yields the protein CASTGRDPFFYTF.

V is TRBV5-8 and J is TRBJ1-2; D is perhaps TRBD1 (5 bases). Looked up from germline, CDR1 is SGHTS and CDR2 is YDEGEE. The V end was cut by 1 base, the J end by 4 bases, with 14 bases between. The CDR3 runs 15 residues. CDR3 region: CASSLYLGEAYGYTF. DNA for the CDR3: TGTGCCAGCAGCTTGTATTTAGGGGAGGCCTATGGCTACACCTTC.

V gene TRBV28 combines with J gene TRBJ1-2, with D unresolved. This CDR3 region has 13 residues. Between the trimmed V and J ends, which lost 4 bases and 4 bases, there was a span of 10 bases. CDR1 and CDR2 from the germline V gene are MDHEN and SYDVKM. The CDR3 DNA reads as TGTGCCAGCAGTTGGGCGATCCTCTATGGCTACACCTTC. It codes for CASSWAILYGYTF.